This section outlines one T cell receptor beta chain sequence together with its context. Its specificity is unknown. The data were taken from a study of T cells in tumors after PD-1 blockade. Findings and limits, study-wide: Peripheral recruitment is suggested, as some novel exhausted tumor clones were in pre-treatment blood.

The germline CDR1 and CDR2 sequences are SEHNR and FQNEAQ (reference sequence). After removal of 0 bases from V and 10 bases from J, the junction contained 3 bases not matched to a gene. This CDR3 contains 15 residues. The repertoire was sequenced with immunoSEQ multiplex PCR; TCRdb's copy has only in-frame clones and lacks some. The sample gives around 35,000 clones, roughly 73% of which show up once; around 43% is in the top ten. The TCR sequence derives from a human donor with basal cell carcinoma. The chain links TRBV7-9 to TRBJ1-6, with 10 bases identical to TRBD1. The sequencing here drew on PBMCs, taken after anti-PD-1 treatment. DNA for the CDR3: TGTGCCAGCAGCTTAGCGACAGGGGGCGCGTCACCCCTCCACTTT. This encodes CASSLATGGASPLHF.